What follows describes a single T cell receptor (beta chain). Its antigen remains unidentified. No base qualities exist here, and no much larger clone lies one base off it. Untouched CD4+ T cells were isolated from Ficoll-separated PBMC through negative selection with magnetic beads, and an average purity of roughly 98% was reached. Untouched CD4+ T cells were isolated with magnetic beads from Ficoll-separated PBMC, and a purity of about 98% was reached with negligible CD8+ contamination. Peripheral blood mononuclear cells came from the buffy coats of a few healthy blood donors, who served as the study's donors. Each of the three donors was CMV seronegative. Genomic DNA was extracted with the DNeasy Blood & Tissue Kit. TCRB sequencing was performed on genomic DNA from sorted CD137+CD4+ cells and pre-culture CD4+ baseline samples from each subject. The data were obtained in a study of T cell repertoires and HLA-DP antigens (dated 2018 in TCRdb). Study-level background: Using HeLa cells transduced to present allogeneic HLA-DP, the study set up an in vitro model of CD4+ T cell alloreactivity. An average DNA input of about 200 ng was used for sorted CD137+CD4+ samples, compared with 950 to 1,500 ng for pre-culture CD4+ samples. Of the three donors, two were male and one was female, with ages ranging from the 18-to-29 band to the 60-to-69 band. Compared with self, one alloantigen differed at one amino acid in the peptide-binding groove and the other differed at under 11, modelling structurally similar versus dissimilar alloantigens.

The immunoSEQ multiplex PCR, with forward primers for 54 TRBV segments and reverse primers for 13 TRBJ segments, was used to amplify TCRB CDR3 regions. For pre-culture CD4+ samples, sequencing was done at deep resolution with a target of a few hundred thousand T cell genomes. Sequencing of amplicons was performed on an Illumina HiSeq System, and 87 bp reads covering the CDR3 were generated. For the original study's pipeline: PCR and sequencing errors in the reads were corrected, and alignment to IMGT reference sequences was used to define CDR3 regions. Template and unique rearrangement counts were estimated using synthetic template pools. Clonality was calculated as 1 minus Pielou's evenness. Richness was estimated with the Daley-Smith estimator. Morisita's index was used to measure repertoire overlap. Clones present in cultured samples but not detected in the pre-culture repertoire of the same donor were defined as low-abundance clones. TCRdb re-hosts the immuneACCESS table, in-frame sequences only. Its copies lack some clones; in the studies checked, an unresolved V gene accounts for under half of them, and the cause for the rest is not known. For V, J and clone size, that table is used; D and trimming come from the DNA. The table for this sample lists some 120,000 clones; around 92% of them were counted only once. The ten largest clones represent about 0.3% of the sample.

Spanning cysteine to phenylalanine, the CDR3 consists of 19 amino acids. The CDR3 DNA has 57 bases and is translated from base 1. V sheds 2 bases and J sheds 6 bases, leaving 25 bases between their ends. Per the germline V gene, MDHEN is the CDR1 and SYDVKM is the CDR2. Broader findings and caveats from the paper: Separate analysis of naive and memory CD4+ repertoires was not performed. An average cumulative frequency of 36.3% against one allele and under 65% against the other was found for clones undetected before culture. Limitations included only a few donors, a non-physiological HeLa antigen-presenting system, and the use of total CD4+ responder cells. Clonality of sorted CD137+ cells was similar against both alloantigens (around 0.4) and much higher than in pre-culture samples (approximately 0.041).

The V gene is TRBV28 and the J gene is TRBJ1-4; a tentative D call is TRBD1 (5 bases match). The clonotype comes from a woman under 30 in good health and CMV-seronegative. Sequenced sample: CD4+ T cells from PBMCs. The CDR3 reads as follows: CASSLRALGGRKIDEKLFF. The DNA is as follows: TGTGCCAGCAGTTTACGCGCCTTGGGGGGACGGAAGATTGATGAAAAACTGTTTTTT.